This T cell receptor (beta chain) was obtained from a study of T-cell reconstitution after alpha-beta-depleted transplantation in children. Unique molecular identifiers were used to barcode this TCRbeta library. TCRdb recomputed calls from the PCR reads with MiXCR, one row per CDR3 protein. Found here are nearly 550,000 distinct CDR3 sequences, 15% to 20% of them singletons; the top ten hold over 3%. The clonotype comes from a human donor who donated a stem cell graft to a child with acute lymphoblastic leukemia. Sequencing used PBMCs from the stem cell graft donor, obtained from the stem cell graft.

The CDR3 here is CASSLGGRGTQFF. The CDR3 DNA reads TGTGCCAGCAGCTTAGGAGGGCGCGGGACGCAGTTCTTC. The V gene is TRBV11-3, the J gene TRBJ2-1, with D perhaps TRBD2 (6 bases). Germline assignment: CDR1 SGHNT and CDR2 YENEEA. Trimming stripped 1 base from V and 12 bases from J, with 13 bases between. This CDR3 has 13 amino acids.